The present T cell receptor (beta chain) was sequenced within a study of shared clonotypes between healthy human individuals (dated by TCRdb to 2018 to 2020). In terms of the full investigation: The cohort included three men and a couple of women between 18 and 49 years of age. The study deeply sequenced blood TCR repertoires of about five healthy adults to estimate repertoire size and the extent of clonotype sharing between individuals. For each donor, CD4 naive and CD4 memory were each run on three plates, CD8 naive on two plates, and CD8 memory on one plate. To increase sequencing depth and limit assay-specific biases, TCR repertoire library preparation and sequencing were carried out by different laboratories using diverse techniques. Leukapheresis yielded between about 0.85 and 9.5 billion PBMCs per donor.

Using the deep immunoSEQ assay, TCR CDR3 regions were amplified from genomic DNA by multiplex PCR. Extracted genomic DNA from each cell subset was spread evenly across all wells of several immunoSEQ 96-well plates, with each plate serving as a replicate. For sorted subsets, roughly 200 ng of genomic DNA, equivalent to 25,000 to 35,000 T cell genomes, went into each replicate PCR. Purified libraries were quantified with a Qubit 3.0 fluorometer, sized on a Bioanalyzer 2100, and re-quantified with the KAPA Library Quantification kit. A separate single-read 150-cycle Illumina NextSeq 550 flow cell was used to sequence each immunoSEQ 96-well plate. The original methods were these. Because the immunoSEQ output included only junctional sequences and no quality scores, the filtering could not be the same as the filtering used for full-length reads. Sequences were annotated with PyIR, a Python wrapper for IgBLAST v1.9, using IMGT germline references to assign V/J genes and CDR3. Any read was removed if the V/J assignment was weak (E-value above 1e-6), the CDR3 was missing, or the read contained stop codons, out-of-frame junctions, or ambiguous translated residues. V3J clonotypes were defined as sequences sharing an identical inferred V gene, J gene, and CDR3 amino acid sequence. Percentage overlap between repertoires was computed as shared unique clonotypes divided by the size of the smaller repertoire. Repertoire richness was assessed with RTK rarefaction, the Chao1 estimator, and Recon v2.1 estimates of unobserved clonotypes. For all TCRbeta clonotypes obtained by the gDNA method from a handful of donors, generation probabilities were computed with OLGA. Imported from immuneACCESS, the table was reduced by TCRdb to in-frame sequences with V and J called. These copies leave out some clones; in studies compared against another copy, an unresolved V gene accounts for under half, and the cause of the remainder is not known. That table is the source of V, J and clone size, and D and trimming were worked out from the DNA. In this sample the table shows about 1 million clones, 75% to 85% of which occur a single time. The ten most abundant clones make up more than 0.45% of the sample.

General study outcomes and caveats: Rarefaction of sorted-subset datasets indicated incomplete sequencing despite the large sequencing depth. Naive subsets generally had larger estimated clonotype richness than memory subsets did. The small number of donors limited the genetic and exposure-history diversity represented. Sampling was restricted to blood, and TCR repertoires in tissues likely differ from the TCR repertoires found in blood. Compared with non-shared clonotypes, the clonotypes found in all four sorted-subset donors had higher generation probabilities. Across several donors, roughly 5% of naive CD4, approximately 3.6% of naive CD8, 2.3% of memory CD4, and roughly 0.41% of memory CD8 clonotypes were shared. Pairwise subsampling led to the expectation that sequencing depth would affect the degree of clonotype sharing among donors.

Inclusive of the bounding cysteine and phenylalanine, the CDR3 is 17 residues long. The sequence is cut down to CDR3 DNA, 51 bases in frame from base 1. Sequences SGHRS (CDR1) and YFSETQ (CDR2) are obtained from the germline V gene. V and J lose 0 bases and 1 base, and a span of 15 bases separates them. With respect to this clone: It has no known antigen specificity. The input lacks base qualities; no much larger clone sits a single base away.

The donors were healthy, HIV-negative adults who had no recently reported acute infections or vaccinations. All donors were Caucasian adults living in Nashville, Tennessee, USA. CD4+ T cells were enriched by magnetic negative selection; naive cells were then positively selected on CD45RA, and the negative fraction formed the memory subset. Blood was obtained by leukapheresis, after which PBMCs were separated by Ficoll-Histopaque density gradient centrifugation and cryopreserved in liquid nitrogen vapor phase. Analytical flow cytometry was used to check the purity and quantity of every magnetically sorted T cell population. From each sorted fraction, genomic DNA was isolated and quantified by UV absorbance on a Nanodrop 2000c.

This chain joins TRBV5-1 to TRBJ2-3; TRBD2 is possibly the D segment (5 matching bases). Sample: memory CD4+ T cells from PBMCs. The cell subset or site label on this specimen signifies: CD45RA-negative fraction. This TCR came from a man aged 18 to 29 in good health. Some clones in this sample may be carry-over from other donors' samples. The base sequence is TGCGCCAGCAGCTTGGGTTTATCAGCGGCAGGCACAGATACGCAGTATTTT. Its translation is CASSLGLSAAGTDTQYF.